Listed below are T cell receptor beta chains from one sample, sequenced in a study of blood T cell repertoires in COVID-19. Clones were sequenced by immunoSEQ multiplex PCR, and TCRdb holds only the in-frame ones, with some missing. This table holds more than 90,000 clones, around four fifths found once. The sample comprised peripheral blood. These receptors were obtained from a woman aged 70-85 years with acute or convalescent COVID-19. The CDR3 runs from the conserved cysteine through the conserved F or W. A D gene is named only where the DNA matches it firmly. Where a row states a size, it is once, few, many or the class of an expanded clone; other rows omit it.

>13|TRBJ1-1|TRBV7-9|NA|NA
TGTGCCAGCAGCTTCCAGGTGAACACTGAAGCTTTCTTT
CASSFQVNTEAFF
>13|TRBJ2-1|TRBV12-3/TRBV12-4|NA|NA
TGTGCCAGCAGTTCCGGACTGCCTACGGAGCAGTTCTTC
CASSSGLPTEQFF
>16|TRBJ1-2|TRBV7-9|NA|NA
TGTGCCAGCAGCTTAGAGGGACAAAGTCTGCCTGATGGCTACACCTTC
CASSLEGQSLPDGYTF
>14|TRBJ1-4|TRBV19|NA|NA
TGTGCCAGTAGTATCTGGCAGGGTAATGAAAAACTGTTTTTT
CASSIWQGNEKLFF
>11|TRBJ1-2|TRBV3-1/TRBV3-2|TRBD1|NA
TGTGCCAGCAGCGACCCGGGACAGCCTATCTTC
CASSDPGQPIF
>16|TRBJ2-5|TRBV4-1|TRBD2|once
TGCGCCAGCAGCCTCCGGGGGGGCCCCTATCTGGAGACCCAGTACTTC
CASSLRGGPYLETQYF
>15|TRBJ1-3|TRBV3-1/TRBV3-2|NA|NA
TGTGCCAGCAGCCAAGTCGGACAGACTGGAAACACCATATATTTT
CASSQVGQTGNTIYF
>13|TRBJ1-3|TRBV5-1|NA|few
TGCGCCAGCCGAGCCTTCTCTGGAAACACCATATATTTT
CASRAFSGNTIYF
>15|TRBJ1-5|TRBV7-2|TRBD1|once
TGTGCCAGCAGCTTAGGGGGACAGGGATACCAGCCCCAGCATTTT
CASSLGGQGYQPQHF
>15|TRBJ1-1|TRBV25-1|TRBD1|NA
TGTGCCAGCAGTGCGGGACAGGGCAAGAACACTGAAGCTTTCTTT
CASSAGQGKNTEAFF
>16|TRBJ1-5|TRBV11-3|NA|NA
TGTGCCAGCAGCTTAGATCTGGGGGGAGGAAATCAGCCCCAGCATTTT
CASSLDLGGGNQPQHF
>16|TRBJ1-4|TRBV18|NA|NA
TGTGCCAGCTCACCCCGTTCCGTGCGGACTAATGAAAAACTGTTTTTT
CASSPRSVRTNEKLFF
>15|TRBJ1-1|TRBV6-5|NA|NA
TGTGCCAGCAGGCCAACAGTGTCTACGAACACTGAAGCTTTCTTT
CASRPTVSTNTEAFF
>15|TRBJ2-5|TRBV7-9|NA|NA
TGTGCCAGCAGCGGAAGCGGCTCTTGGGGAGAGACCCAGTACTTC
CASSGSGSWGETQYF
>17|TRBJ2-2|TRBV5-8|NA|once
TGTGCCAGCATTTCTCCATGGGGCGGGGTTGGCACCGGGGAGCTGTTTTTT
CASISPWGGVGTGELFF
>13|TRBJ2-5|TRBV6-5|NA|NA
TGTGCCAGCAGCTCCCTAGAGCGAGTGGCCCAGTACTTC
CASSSLERVAQYF
>15|TRBJ2-1|TRBV29-1|TRBD2|NA
TGCAGCGCTTGGACTAGCGGGGGCCTCTACAATGAGCAGTTCTTC
CSAWTSGGLYNEQFF
>12|TRBJ2-2|TRBV10-1|NA|NA
TGCGCCAGCGGACTCAACACCGGGGAGCTGTTTTTT
CASGLNTGELFF
>16|TRBJ1-3|TRBV14|NA|NA
TGTGCCAGCAGCCAAGTGTCAGTCCTCTCTGGAAACACCATATATTTT
CASSQVSVLSGNTIYF
>15|TRBJ2-1|TRBV5-6|TRBD2|NA
TGTGCCAGCAGGGGGAGGGCCCTGGCCGCTGGGGGGTCGATCTTC
CASRGRALAAGGSIF
>15|TRBJ2-5|TRBV7-9|TRBD1|once
TGTGCCAGCAGCTTGGGACAGGGGATAAGGGAGACCCAGTACTTC
CASSLGQGIRETQYF
>17|TRBJ2-3|TRBV6-1|TRBD2|NA
TGTGCCAGCAGTGAAGCAAGGGGAGGGTACAGCACAGATACGCAGTATTTT
CASSEARGGYSTDTQYF
>14|TRBJ1-1|TRBV3-1/TRBV3-2|TRBD1|NA
TGTGCCAGCAGCCAATCGGACAGGGAAGGGGAAGCTTTCTTT
CASSQSDREGEAFF
>14|TRBJ1-1|TRBV19|NA|NA
TGTGCCAGTACCCTAAAGACGGGGGTCACTGAAGCTTTCTTT
CASTLKTGVTEAFF
>13|TRBJ1-2|TRBV18|NA|NA
TGTGCCAGCTCACCACGATCAACGGATGGCTACACCTTC
CASSPRSTDGYTF
>12|TRBJ2-5|TRBV5-4|NA|few
TGTGCCAGCAGCTCCTCGTCGGAGACCCAGTACTTC
CASSSSSETQYF
>12|TRBJ2-7|TRBV6-5|NA|once
TGTGCCAGCAGCTATGGGACTGACGAGCAGTACTTC
CASSYGTDEQYF
>12|TRBJ2-1|TRBV2|NA|NA
TGTGCCAGCAGCCCACAGGGAAATGAGCAGTTCTTC
CASSPQGNEQFF
>13|TRBJ1-2|TRBV27|NA|NA
TGTGCCAGCAGTAAGAGGGAGAACTATGGCTACACCTTC
CASSKRENYGYTF
>15|TRBJ2-5|TRBV2|TRBD1|NA
TGTGCCAGCAGACGAGCAGGGGGCATAGTGGAGACCCAGTACTTC
CASRRAGGIVETQYF
>14|TRBJ2-7|TRBV2|TRBD2|NA
TGTGCCAGCAGTCCCGGGACTAGCGGGTACGAGCAGTACTTC
CASSPGTSGYEQYF
>15|TRBJ2-3|TRBV7-9|TRBD2|NA
TGTGCCAGCAGCATGGGACTAACTGGCACAGATACGCAGTATTTT
CASSMGLTGTDTQYF
>15|TRBJ2-1|TRBV9|TRBD2|NA
TGTGCCAGCAGCGTAGGTAGCGGGATGGGGGGTGAGCAGTTCTTC
CASSVGSGMGGEQFF
>14|TRBJ2-3|TRBV19|NA|NA
TGTGCCAGTACCCCGGGAGCTAGCACAGATACGCAGTATTTT
CASTPGASTDTQYF
>14|TRBJ2-7|TRBV5-1|NA|once
TGCGCCAGCAGCTTTGTACGTAGCTCCTACGAGCAGTACTTC
CASSFVRSSYEQYF
>15|TRBJ2-3|TRBV29-1|NA|once
TGCAGCGGCCTCCAAGCCTCCCCTGGCACAGATACGCAGTATTTT
CSGLQASPGTDTQYF
>18|TRBJ2-3|TRBV10-1|TRBD2|NA
TGCGCCAGCAGGATCTCCTTAGCGGGGGGGCCTAGCACAGATACGCAGTATTTT
CASRISLAGGPSTDTQYF
>17|TRBJ2-3|TRBV5-1|NA|once
TGCGCCAGCAGCTTGGAACCTAGATGGGGAGGTACAGATACGCAGTATTTT
CASSLEPRWGGTDTQYF
>14|TRBJ1-4|TRBV6-5|NA|NA
TGTGCCAGCAGGTCAGGGGCAACTAATGAAAAACTGTTTTTT
CASRSGATNEKLFF
>16|TRBJ1-1|TRBV27|NA|NA
TGTGCCAGCAGTTCGTCCTCAGGGTCTATGAACACTGAAGCTTTCTTT
CASSSSSGSMNTEAFF
>15|TRBJ2-3|TRBV7-3|TRBD2|NA
TGTGCCAGCAGCTGGGTAGCGGGGTACACAGATACGCAGTATTTT
CASSWVAGYTDTQYF
>16|TRBJ2-2|TRBV4-1|TRBD2|NA
TGCGCCAGCAGCCAAGATGAGGGACTAGTCGCCGGGGAGCTGTTTTTT
CASSQDEGLVAGELFF
>13|TRBJ1-2|TRBV3-1/TRBV3-2|NA|NA
TGTGCCAGCAGCCAAGAACAGTTCTATGGCTACACCTTC
CASSQEQFYGYTF
>13|TRBJ2-1|TRBV12-3/TRBV12-4|NA|NA
TGTGCCAGCAGTTTAGGCGGTTTGGGTGAGCAGTTCTTC
CASSLGGLGEQFF
>16|TRBJ2-2|TRBV5-4|TRBD1|NA
TGTGCCAGCAGCTTGGTGGGGACAGGGGGGATCGGGGAGCTGTTTTTT
CASSLVGTGGIGELFF
>14|TRBJ2-3|TRBV6-5|NA|NA
TGTGCCCTCACGGCGGGGGCCAGCACAGATACGCAGTATTTT
CALTAGASTDTQYF
>13|TRBJ2-5|TRBV7-7|TRBD1|NA
TGTGCCAGCTCCGGGACAGCCCAAGAGACCCAGTACTTC
CASSGTAQETQYF
>13|TRBJ2-2|TRBV19|NA|few
TGTGCCAGTAGCAACCGGGGCACCGGGGAGCTGTTTTTT
CASSNRGTGELFF
>13|TRBJ1-2|TRBV19|NA|NA
TGTGCCAGTAGTATGCGGGATAACTATGGCTACACCTTC
CASSMRDNYGYTF
>13|TRBJ2-7|TRBV19|TRBD2|many
TGTGCCAGTAGTACCAGCGGGAGAAGCGAGCAGTACTTC
CASSTSGRSEQYF
>17|TRBJ2-4|TRBV18|NA|NA
TGTGCCAGTTCGGCAACAGGTTCCCTTCTAGCCAAAAACATTCAGTACTTC
CASSATGSLLAKNIQYF
>13|TRBJ1-1|TRBV6-5|NA|NA
TGTGCCAGCAGGCAAGGGGAGGGGACTGAAGCTTTCTTT
CASRQGEGTEAFF
>13|TRBJ1-2|TRBV3-1/TRBV3-2|TRBD1|NA
TGTGCCAGCACCAAGACAGGGGGCTATGGCTACACCTTC
CASTKTGGYGYTF
>14|TRBJ1-2|TRBV5-4|NA|NA
TGTGCCAGCAGCTGGGGACGGGGGGACTATGGCTACACCTTC
CASSWGRGDYGYTF
>16|TRBJ2-7|TRBV10-3|NA|NA
TGTGCCATCAGTGAAGGCGGAGGGGTGAGGCTCTACGAGCAGTACTTC
CAISEGGGVRLYEQYF
>14|TRBJ1-3|TRBV19|NA|NA
TGTGCCAGTAGCCCTGGGGGCGCCGGAAACACCATATATTTT
CASSPGGAGNTIYF
>15|TRBJ2-2|TRBV7-9|NA|NA
TGTGCCAGCATCCCTATCCGGGGGACGACCGGGGAGCTGTTTTTT
CASIPIRGTTGELFF
>13|TRBJ1-2|TRBV30|NA|NA
TGTGCCTGGACCCTAGGGGGTGAATATGGCTACACCTTC
CAWTLGGEYGYTF
>13|TRBJ2-5|TRBV12-3/TRBV12-4|NA|NA
TGTGCCAGCAGTGGGGCCCTCCAAGAGACCCAGTACTTC
CASSGALQETQYF